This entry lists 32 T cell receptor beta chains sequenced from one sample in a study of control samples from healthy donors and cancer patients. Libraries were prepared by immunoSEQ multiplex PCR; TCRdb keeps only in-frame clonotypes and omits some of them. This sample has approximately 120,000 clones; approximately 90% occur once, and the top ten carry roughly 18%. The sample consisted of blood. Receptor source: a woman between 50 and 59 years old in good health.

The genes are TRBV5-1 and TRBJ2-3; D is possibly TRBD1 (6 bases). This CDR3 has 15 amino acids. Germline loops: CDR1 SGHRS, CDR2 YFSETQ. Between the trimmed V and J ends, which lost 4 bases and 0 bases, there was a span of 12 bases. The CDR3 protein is CASSQDSTSTDTQYF. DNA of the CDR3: TGCGCCAGCAGCCAGGACAGCACTAGCACAGATACGCAGTATTTT.

The CDR3 coding sequence is TGTGCCAGCAGCCCTCTCTGGGGGAGGGCATCGGTTCAGTTCTTC. Translated: CASSPLWGRASVQFF. The chain uses TRBV28 and TRBJ2-1, with TRBD2 matching over 7 bases. J gave up 13 bases and V 6 bases, and 18 bases lay outside the gene matches. Looked up from germline, CDR1 is MDHEN and CDR2 is SYDVKM. The CDR3 runs to 15 residues.

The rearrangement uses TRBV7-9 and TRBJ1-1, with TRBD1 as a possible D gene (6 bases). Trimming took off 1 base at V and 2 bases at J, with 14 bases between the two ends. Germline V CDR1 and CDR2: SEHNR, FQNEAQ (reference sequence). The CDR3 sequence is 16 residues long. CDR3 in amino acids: CASSLGYGGKNTEAFF. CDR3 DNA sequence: TGTGCCAGCAGCTTAGGGTACGGGGGCAAAAACACTGAAGCTTTCTTT.

The CDR3 loop reads CASSWDYSNQPQHF. In DNA, the CDR3 is TGTGCCAGCAGTTGGGACTATAGCAATCAGCCCCAGCATTTT. The rearrangement links TRBV2 to TRBJ1-5; possibly TRBD1 for D (5 bases). The V gene's germline CDR1 is SNHLY and CDR2 FYNNEI. Trimming pared 5 bases from V and 0 bases from J, leaving 8 bases between. The CDR3 spans 14 residues.

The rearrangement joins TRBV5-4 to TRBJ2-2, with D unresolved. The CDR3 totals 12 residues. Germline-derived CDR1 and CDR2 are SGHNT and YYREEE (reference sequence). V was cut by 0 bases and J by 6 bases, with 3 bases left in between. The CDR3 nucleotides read TGTGCCAGCAGCTTGGTGGCCGGGGAGCTGTTTTTT. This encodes CASSLVAGELFF.

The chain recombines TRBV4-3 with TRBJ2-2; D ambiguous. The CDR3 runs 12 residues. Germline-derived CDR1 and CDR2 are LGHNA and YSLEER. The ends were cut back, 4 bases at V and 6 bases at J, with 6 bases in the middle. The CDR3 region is CASSPAPGELFF. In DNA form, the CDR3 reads TGCGCCAGCAGCCCCGCCCCCGGGGAGCTGTTTTTT.

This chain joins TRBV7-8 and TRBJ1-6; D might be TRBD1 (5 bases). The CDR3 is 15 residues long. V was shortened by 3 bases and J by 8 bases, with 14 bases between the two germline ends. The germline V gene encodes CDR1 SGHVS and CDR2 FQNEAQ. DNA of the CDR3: TGTGCCAGCAGCTTTCGCGGGACTACGGATTCACCCCTCCACTTT. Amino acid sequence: CASSFRGTTDSPLHF.

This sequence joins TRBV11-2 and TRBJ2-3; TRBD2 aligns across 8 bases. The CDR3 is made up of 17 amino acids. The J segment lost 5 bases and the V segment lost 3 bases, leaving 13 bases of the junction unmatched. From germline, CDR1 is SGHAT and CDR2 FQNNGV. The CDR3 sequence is CASSLGRSGGPRDTQYF. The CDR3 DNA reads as TGTGCCAGCAGCTTGGGGCGGAGCGGGGGCCCCCGAGATACGCAGTATTTT.

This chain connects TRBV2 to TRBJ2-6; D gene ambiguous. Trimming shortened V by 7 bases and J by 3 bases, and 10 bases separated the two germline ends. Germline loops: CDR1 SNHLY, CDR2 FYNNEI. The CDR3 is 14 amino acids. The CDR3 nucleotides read TGTGCCAGCAAGCCGCGGTATGGGGCCAACGTCCTGACTTTC. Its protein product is CASKPRYGANVLTF.

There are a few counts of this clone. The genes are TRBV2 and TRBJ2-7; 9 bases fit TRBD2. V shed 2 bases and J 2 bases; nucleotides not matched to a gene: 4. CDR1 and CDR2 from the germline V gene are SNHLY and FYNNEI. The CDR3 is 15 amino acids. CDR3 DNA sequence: TGTGCCAGCAGTGAATTAGCGGGAGTTGCCTACGAGCAGTACGTC. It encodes CASSELAGVAYEQYV.

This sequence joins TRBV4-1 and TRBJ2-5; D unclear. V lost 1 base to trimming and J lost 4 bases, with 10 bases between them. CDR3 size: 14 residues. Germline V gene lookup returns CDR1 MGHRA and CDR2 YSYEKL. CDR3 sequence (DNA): TGCGCCAGCAGCCAAGTGGCCAGAGGAGAGACCCAGTACTTC. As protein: CASSQVARGETQYF.

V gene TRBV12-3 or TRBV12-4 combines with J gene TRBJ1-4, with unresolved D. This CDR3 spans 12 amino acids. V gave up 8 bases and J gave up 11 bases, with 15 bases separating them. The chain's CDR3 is CASDSPVGKLFF. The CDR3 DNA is TGTGCCAGCGACTCTCCGGTTGGGAAACTGTTTTTT.

DNA for the CDR3: TGCGCCAGCAGCCAGGCTGTCGGACTTTACAATGAGCAGTTCTTC. Its protein is CASSQAVGLYNEQFF. This chain joins TRBV5-1 and TRBJ2-1; D perhaps matches TRBD2 (5 bases). The V end lost 4 bases, the J end lost 4 bases, and 15 bases lay between the germline ends. The germline gives CDR1 SGHRS, CDR2 YFSETQ. The CDR3 sequence is 15 residues long.

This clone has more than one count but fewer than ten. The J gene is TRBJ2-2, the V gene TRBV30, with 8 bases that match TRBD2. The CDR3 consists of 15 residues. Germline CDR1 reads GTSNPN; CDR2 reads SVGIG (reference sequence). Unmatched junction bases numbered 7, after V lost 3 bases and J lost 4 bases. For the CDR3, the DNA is TGTGCCTGGAGAAGATTAGCGGGGCTCACCGGGGAGCTGTTTTTT. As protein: CAWRRLAGLTGELFF.

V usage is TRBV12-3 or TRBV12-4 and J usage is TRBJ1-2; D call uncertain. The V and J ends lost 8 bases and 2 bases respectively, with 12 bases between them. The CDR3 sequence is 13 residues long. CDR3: CASHLTGNYGYTF. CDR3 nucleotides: TGTGCCAGCCATCTCACGGGGAACTATGGCTACACCTTC.

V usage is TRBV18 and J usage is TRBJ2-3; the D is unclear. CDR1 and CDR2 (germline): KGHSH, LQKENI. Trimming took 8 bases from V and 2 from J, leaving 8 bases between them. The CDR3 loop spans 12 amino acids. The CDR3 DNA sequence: TGTGCCAGCCAAGGAATCACAGATACGCAGTATTTT. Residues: CASQGITDTQYF.

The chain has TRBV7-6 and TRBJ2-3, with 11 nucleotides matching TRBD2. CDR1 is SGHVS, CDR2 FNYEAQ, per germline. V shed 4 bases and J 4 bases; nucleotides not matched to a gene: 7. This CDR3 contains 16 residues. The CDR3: CASSYLTSGVADTQYF. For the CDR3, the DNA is TGTGCCAGCAGCTATCTGACTAGCGGGGTGGCAGATACGCAGTATTTT.

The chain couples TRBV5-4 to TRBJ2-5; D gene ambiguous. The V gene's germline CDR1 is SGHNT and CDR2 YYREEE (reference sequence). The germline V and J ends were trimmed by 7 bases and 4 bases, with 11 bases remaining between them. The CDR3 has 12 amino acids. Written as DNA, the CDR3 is TGTGCCAGCGGAAGAGATACAGAGACCCAGTACTTC. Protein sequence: CASGRDTETQYF.

The chain's CDR3 is CASSLSGFYEQFF. As DNA, the CDR3 is TGTGCCAGCAGTTTATCTGGGTTCTATGAGCAGTTCTTC. This rearrangement joins TRBV27 to TRBJ2-1; D is undetermined. CDR3 size: 13 residues. The germline V and J ends were trimmed by 0 bases and 8 bases, with 8 bases remaining between them. Germline-derived CDR1 and CDR2 are MNHEY and SMNVEV (reference sequence).

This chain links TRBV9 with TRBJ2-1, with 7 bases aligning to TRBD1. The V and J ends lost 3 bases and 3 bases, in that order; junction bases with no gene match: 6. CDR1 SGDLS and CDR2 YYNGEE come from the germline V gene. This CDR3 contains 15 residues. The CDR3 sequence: CASSGTGTDYNEQFF. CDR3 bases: TGTGCCAGCAGCGGAACCGGGACAGACTACAATGAGCAGTTCTTC.

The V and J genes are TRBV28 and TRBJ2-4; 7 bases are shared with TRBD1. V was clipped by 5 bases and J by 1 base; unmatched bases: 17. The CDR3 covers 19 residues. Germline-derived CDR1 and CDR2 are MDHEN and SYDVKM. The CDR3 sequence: CASSGSDRWTPPAKNIQYF. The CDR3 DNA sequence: TGTGCCAGCAGTGGCTCGGACAGGTGGACCCCTCCCGCCAAAAACATTCAGTACTTC.

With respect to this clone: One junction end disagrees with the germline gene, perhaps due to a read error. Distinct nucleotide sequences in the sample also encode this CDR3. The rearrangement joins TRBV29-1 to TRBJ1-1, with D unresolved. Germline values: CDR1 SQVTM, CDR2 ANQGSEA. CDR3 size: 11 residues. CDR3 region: CSVEPGQKAFF. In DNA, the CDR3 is TGTAGCGTCGAACCGGGCCAGAAAGCTTTCTTT.

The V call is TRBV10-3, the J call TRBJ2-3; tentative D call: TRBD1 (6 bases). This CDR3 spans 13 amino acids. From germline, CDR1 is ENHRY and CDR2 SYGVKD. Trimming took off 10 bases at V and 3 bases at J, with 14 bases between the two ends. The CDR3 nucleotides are TGTGCCACCACGACAGGCGTGACAGATACGCAGTATTTT. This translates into CATTTGVTDTQYF.

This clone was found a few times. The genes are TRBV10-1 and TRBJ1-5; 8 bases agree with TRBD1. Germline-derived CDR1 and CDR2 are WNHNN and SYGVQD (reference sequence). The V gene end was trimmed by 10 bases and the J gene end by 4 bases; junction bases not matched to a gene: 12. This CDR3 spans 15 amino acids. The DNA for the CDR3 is TGCGCCACCGTTCGACAGGGGCCGGGAAATCAGCCCCAGCATTTT. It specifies CATVRQGPGNQPQHF.

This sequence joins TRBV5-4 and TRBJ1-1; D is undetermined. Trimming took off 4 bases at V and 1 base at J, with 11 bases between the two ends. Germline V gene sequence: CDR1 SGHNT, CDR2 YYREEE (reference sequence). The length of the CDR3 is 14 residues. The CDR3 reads CASSIVSGNTEAFF. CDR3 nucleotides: TGTGCCAGCAGCATCGTCTCAGGGAACACTGAAGCTTTCTTT. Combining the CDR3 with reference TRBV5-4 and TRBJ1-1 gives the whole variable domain ETGVTQSPTHLIKTRGQQVTLRCSSQSGHNTVSWYQQALGQGPQFIFQYYREEENGRGNFPPRFSGLQFPNYSSELNVNALELDDSALYLCASSIVSGNTEAFFGQGTRLTVV.

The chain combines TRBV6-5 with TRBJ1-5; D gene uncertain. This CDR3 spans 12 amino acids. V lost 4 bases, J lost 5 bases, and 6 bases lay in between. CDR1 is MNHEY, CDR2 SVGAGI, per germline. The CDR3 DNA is TGTGCCAGCAGTTCAAAGGATCAGCCCCAGCATTTT. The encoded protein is CASSSKDQPQHF.

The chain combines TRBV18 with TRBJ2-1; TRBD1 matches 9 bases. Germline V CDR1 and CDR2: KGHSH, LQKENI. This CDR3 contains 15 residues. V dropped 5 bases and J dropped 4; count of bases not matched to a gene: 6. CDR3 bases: TGTGCCAGCTCATCCGGACAGGGGATTTACAATGAGCAGTTCTTC. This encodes CASSSGQGIYNEQFF.

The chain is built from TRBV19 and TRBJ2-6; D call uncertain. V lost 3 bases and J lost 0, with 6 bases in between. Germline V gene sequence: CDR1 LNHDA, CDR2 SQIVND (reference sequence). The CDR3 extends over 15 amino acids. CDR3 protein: CASSMGNSGANVLTF. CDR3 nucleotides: TGTGCCAGTAGTATGGGTAACTCTGGGGCCAACGTCCTGACTTTC.

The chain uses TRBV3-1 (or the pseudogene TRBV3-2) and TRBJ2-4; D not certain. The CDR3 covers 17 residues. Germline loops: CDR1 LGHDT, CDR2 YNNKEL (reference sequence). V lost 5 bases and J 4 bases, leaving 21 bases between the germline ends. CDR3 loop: CASSLHFPIQRKNIQYF. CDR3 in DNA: TGTGCCAGCAGCTTGCACTTTCCCATTCAAAGAAAAAACATTCAGTACTTC.

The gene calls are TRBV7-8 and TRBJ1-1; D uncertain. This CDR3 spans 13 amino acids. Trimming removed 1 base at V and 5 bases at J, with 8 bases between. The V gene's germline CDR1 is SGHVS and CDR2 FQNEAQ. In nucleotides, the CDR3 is TGTGCCAGCAGCTTAGTGGCGGGGACTGAAGCTTTCTTT. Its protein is CASSLVAGTEAFF.

CDR3 in amino acids: CASSISPQLRGLPEKLFF. CDR3 coding DNA: TGTGCCAGTAGTATATCCCCCCAATTACGAGGGCTTCCTGAAAAACTGTTTTTT. V and J are TRBV19 and TRBJ1-4; D remains ambiguous. Germline-derived CDR1 and CDR2 are LNHDA and SQIVND (reference sequence). The V and J ends lost 2 bases and 7 bases respectively, with 23 bases between them. This CDR3 has 18 amino acids.

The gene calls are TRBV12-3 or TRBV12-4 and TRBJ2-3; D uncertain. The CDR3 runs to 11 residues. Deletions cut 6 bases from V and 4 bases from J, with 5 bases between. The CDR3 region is CASRVSDTQYF. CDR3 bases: TGTGCCAGCAGGGTGTCAGATACGCAGTATTTT.